The 24 T cell receptor beta chains given below trace back to one sample, sequenced in a study of blood T cell repertoires in COVID-19. Libraries were prepared by immunoSEQ multiplex PCR; TCRdb keeps only in-frame clonotypes and omits some of them. This table has under 300,000 clones, 83% appearing once. Sequencing was carried out using peripheral blood. Source of these receptors: a woman between 45 and 60 years old who had recovered from COVID-19.

This clone was counted only a few times. J is TRBJ2-5 and V is TRBV28, with 9 bases aligning to TRBD1. CDR3 length: 15 residues. After removal of 6 bases from V and 5 bases from J, the junction contained 10 bases not matched to a gene. From germline, CDR1 is MDHEN and CDR2 SYDVKM. For the CDR3, the DNA is TGTGCCAGCAGGGGGGGGACAGGGTTCGGTGAGACCCAGTACTTC. Translated: CASRGGTGFGETQYF.

This chain connects TRBV7-8 to TRBJ2-7; 7 bases are a match to TRBD2. This CDR3 contains 15 residues. The trim removed 1 base at V and 6 bases at J, leaving 9 bases unmatched. Germline V gene lookup returns CDR1 SGHVS and CDR2 FQNEAQ. CDR3 region: CASSLGVSSGGEQYF. CDR3 coding DNA: TGTGCCAGCAGCTTAGGGGTTTCATCGGGGGGCGAGCAGTACTTC. The full variable domain, rest sourced from reference TRBV7-8 and TRBJ2-7, is GAGVSQSPRYKVAKRGQDVALRCDPISGHVSLFWYQQALGQGPEFLTYFQNEAQLDKSGLPSDRFFAERPEGSVSTLKIQRTQQEDSAVYLCASSLGVSSGGEQYFGPGTRLTVT.

In this sample, this clone turned up once. This sequence joins TRBV28 and TRBJ2-7, with D possibly matching TRBD1 (6 bases). Germline values: CDR1 MDHEN, CDR2 SYDVKM. This CDR3 region has 15 residues. Trimming took 8 bases from V and 6 from J, leaving 23 bases between them. Here the CDR3 reads CASPPRMGASIEQYF. CDR3 in DNA: TGTGCCAGCCCCCCCCGAATGGGGGCGAGTATCGAGCAGTACTTC.

The chain has TRBV7-8 and TRBJ2-5; 10 bases map to TRBD1. Germline CDR1 SGHVS, CDR2 FQNEAQ. This CDR3 is 16 amino acids long. V lost 1 base, J lost 5 bases, and 7 bases stayed unmatched. The CDR3 here is CASSLVGTGARETQYF. DNA for the CDR3: TGTGCCAGCAGCTTAGTAGGGACAGGGGCTCGGGAGACCCAGTACTTC. The full variable domain, its missing parts supplied by reference TRBV7-8 and TRBJ2-5, is GAGVSQSPRYKVAKRGQDVALRCDPISGHVSLFWYQQALGQGPEFLTYFQNEAQLDKSGLPSDRFFAERPEGSVSTLKIQRTQQEDSAVYLCASSLVGTGARETQYFGPGTRLLVL.

The chain employs TRBV7-9 and TRBJ1-1, with D tentatively TRBD1 (5 bases). The CDR3 is made up of 16 amino acids. Germline values: CDR1 SEHNR, CDR2 FQNEAQ (reference sequence). Trimming left V 4 bases short and J 5 bases short, with 20 bases between. The CDR3 DNA follows: TGTGCCAGCAGCTCATCCCCGGGGGGGGGAGAAACTGAAGCTTTCTTT. Translating gives CASSSSPGGGETEAFF.

This clone was seen a few times. The CDR3 DNA is TGTGCCAGCAACATTCGACAGAAAGCTTTCTTT. This sequence encodes CASNIRQKAFF. This chain connects TRBV28 to TRBJ1-1, with D perhaps matching TRBD1 (5 bases). Germline lookup yields CDR1 MDHEN and CDR2 SYDVKM. The CDR3 is 11 amino acids. Trimming removed 7 bases at V and 9 bases at J, with 12 bases between.

This clone was found once. The DNA is omitted, as the CDR3 cannot be located on it reliably, and the CDR3 follows TCRdb's listing. The CDR3 is CASSNWASGSKSSYNEQFF. The chain couples TRBV21-1 to TRBJ2-1; the D call TRBD2 from the table was never checked on the DNA. TRBV21-1 represents a pseudogene. From its first to its last residue, the CDR3 has 19 amino acids.

This clone has a single count. The chain couples TRBV9 to TRBJ2-1; D possibly corresponds to TRBD1 (6 bases). CDR1 is SGDLS and CDR2 is YYNGEE in the germline V gene. The CDR3 consists of 13 residues. V lost 3 bases to trimming and J lost 8 bases, with 12 bases between them. The DNA for the CDR3 is TGTGCCAGCAGCGAGGACAGTCCCCATGAGCAGTTCTTC. It translates to CASSEDSPHEQFF.

The chain uses TRBV19 and TRBJ2-5, with a possible D match to TRBD2 (6 bases). CDR1 and CDR2 (germline): LNHDA, SQIVND (reference sequence). The CDR3 spans 13 residues. The germline V and J ends were trimmed by 7 bases and 4 bases, with 13 bases remaining between them. CDR3 nucleotides: TGTGCCAGTACCCCGACTAGTTCAGAGACCCAGTACTTC. Translation: CASTPTSSETQYF.

This clone occurred many times. This sequence joins TRBV28 and TRBJ2-7, with TRBD1 as a possible D gene (6 bases). CDR1 is MDHEN, CDR2 SYDVKM, per germline. The CDR3 runs 16 residues. The germline V and J ends were trimmed by 4 bases and 4 bases, with 20 bases remaining between them. The CDR3, as DNA: TGTGCCAGCAGTTACCCCCGCCTGCAGGGGCTTTACGAGCAGTACTTC. Its protein is CASSYPRLQGLYEQYF.

This clone was recorded once. The gene calls are TRBV7-2 and TRBJ1-5; 7 bases agree with TRBD1. This CDR3 has 17 amino acids. Germline-derived CDR1 and CDR2 are SGHTA and FQGNSA. Trimming cost V 1 base and J 0 bases; bases outside gene matches: 6. The CDR3 nucleotides read TGTGCCAGCAGCTTAGGATACAGGGGTTATAGCAATCAGCCCCAGCATTTT. It translates to CASSLGYRGYSNQPQHF.

This sequence joins TRBV5-5 and TRBJ1-6; 7 bases are a match to TRBD1. Germline V gene data show CDR1 as SGHKS and CDR2 as YYEKEE (reference sequence). The CDR3 is 16 amino acids. V was clipped by 0 bases and J by 5 bases; unmatched bases: 5. The CDR3 spells CASSLVVGQNNSPLHF. Written as DNA, the CDR3 is TGTGCCAGCAGCTTGGTGGTGGGACAGAATAATTCACCCCTCCACTTT. Drawing the rest from reference TRBV5-5 and TRBJ1-6, the complete variable domain is DAGVTQSPTHLIKTRGQQVTLRCSPISGHKSVSWYQQVLGQGPQFIFQYYEKEERGRGNFPDRFSARQFPNYSSELNVNALLLGDSALYLCASSLVVGQNNSPLHFGNGTRLTVT.

V gene TRBV6-5 combines with J gene TRBJ1-2; D possibly corresponds to TRBD1 (5 bases). The CDR3 totals 14 residues. Between the trimmed V and J ends, which lost 5 bases and 3 bases, there was a span of 13 bases. Germline values: CDR1 MNHEY, CDR2 SVGAGI. CDR3 nucleotide sequence: TGTGCCAGCAGTCACACGGGGGGAGACTATGGCTACACCTTC. Translation gives CASSHTGGDYGYTF.

The gene calls are TRBV9 and TRBJ1-3, with D hard to call. The CDR3 covers 15 residues. Per the germline V gene, CDR1 is SGDLS and CDR2 is YYNGEE. Trimming took 3 bases from V and 0 from J, leaving 10 bases between them. The CDR3 coding sequence is TGTGCCAGCAGCGAACGACAAGCCTCTGGAAACACCATATATTTT. Amino acids: CASSERQASGNTIYF.

The chain combines TRBV7-9 with TRBJ2-5, with 10 bases aligning to TRBD1. The CDR3 contains 16 residues. Germline V gene sequence: CDR1 SEHNR, CDR2 FQNEAQ (reference sequence). With V trimmed by 4 bases and J by 1 base, 6 bases remained unmatched. CDR3 sequence (DNA): TGTGCCAGCAGCTCCAGGACAGGGGGGGGCCAAGAGACCCAGTACTTC. Its translation is CASSSRTGGGQETQYF.

This chain joins TRBV6-6 and TRBJ1-3; no clear D gene. Per the germline V gene, CDR1 is MNHNY and CDR2 is SVGAGI (reference sequence). Trimming removed 2 bases at V and 8 bases at J, with 13 bases between. This CDR3 has 14 amino acids. CDR3 residues: CASSYEGLGDTIYF. In DNA form, the CDR3 reads TGTGCCAGCAGTTACGAGGGTTTGGGTGACACCATATATTTT.

The chain carries TRBV2 and TRBJ2-5; 15 bases fit TRBD2. Germline loops: CDR1 SNHLY, CDR2 FYNNEI. The CDR3 extends over 18 amino acids. V was clipped by 1 base and J by 3 bases; unmatched bases: 6. This chain's CDR3 is CASSEVGLAGGREETQYF. CDR3 sequence (DNA): TGTGCCAGCAGTGAAGTGGGACTAGCGGGGGGCAGAGAAGAGACCCAGTACTTC.

The chain has TRBV19 and TRBJ1-6; D gene ambiguous. Germline loops: CDR1 LNHDA, CDR2 SQIVND (reference sequence). The ends were cut back, 6 bases at V and 14 bases at J, with 14 bases in the middle. The CDR3 covers 12 residues. CDR3: CASSPEAETLHF. CDR3 coding DNA: TGTGCCAGTAGCCCAGAGGCGGAGACCCTCCACTTT. The full variable domain, in which reference TRBV19 and TRBJ1-6 provide the parts outside the CDR3, is DGGITQSPKYLFRKEGQNVTLSCEQNLNHDAMYWYRQDPGQGLRLIYYSQIVNDFQKGDIAEGYSVSREKKESFPLTVTSAQKNPTAFYLCASSPEAETLHFGNGTRLTVT.

V usage is TRBV9 and J usage is TRBJ1-6, with 7 positions matching TRBD1. The CDR3 length is 16 residues. The germline V gene has CDR1 SGDLS and CDR2 YYNGEE. The V and J ends lost 0 bases and 6 bases, in that order; junction bases with no gene match: 6. Here the CDR3 reads CASSVGPTGSNSPLHF. In DNA form, the CDR3 reads TGTGCCAGCAGCGTAGGACCGACAGGGAGTAATTCACCCCTCCACTTT.

In regard to this clone: One end of the junction fails to match germline, which may point to a read error. The chain employs TRBV13 and TRBJ2-2; the match to TRBD2 covers 13 bases. Germline CDR1 PRHDT, CDR2 FYEKMQ (reference sequence). This CDR3 is 16 amino acids long. The CDR3 sequence: CASSAGLAGATEELFF. The CDR3, as DNA: TGTGCCAGCAGCGCAGGACTAGCGGGAGCCACCGAGGAGCTGTTTTTT.

The J gene is TRBJ2-3, the V gene TRBV28; D is uncertain. The length of the CDR3 is 13 residues. Germline V gene lookup returns CDR1 MDHEN and CDR2 SYDVKM. V was cut by 3 bases and J by 7 bases, with 11 bases left in between. CDR3 sequence reads: CASSFPVPNTQYF. The CDR3 DNA reads as TGTGCCAGCAGTTTTCCAGTCCCGAATACGCAGTATTTT. Supplemented by reference TRBV28 and TRBJ2-3, the full variable domain reads DVKVTQSSRYLVKRTGEKVFLECVQDMDHENMFWYRQDPGLGLRLIYFSYDVKMKEKGDIPEGYSVSREKKERFSLILESASTNQTSMYLCASSFPVPNTQYFGPGTRLTVL.

CDR3 amino acids: CASSYLQGGASYGYTF. In nucleotides, the CDR3 is TGTGCCAGCAGTTATCTCCAGGGGGGCGCGAGCTATGGCTACACCTTC. V and J are TRBV6-2 or TRBV6-3 and TRBJ1-2, with 7 nucleotides matching TRBD1. This CDR3 contains 16 residues. Germline values: CDR1 MNHEY, CDR2 SVGEGT. V lost 3 bases, J lost 4 bases, and 11 bases stayed unmatched.

The chain recombines TRBV6-5 with TRBJ1-2; 7 nucleotides align to TRBD1. CDR1 and CDR2 (germline): MNHEY, SVGAGI. The CDR3 has 16 amino acids. Trimming cost V 0 bases and J 0 bases; bases outside gene matches: 4. The CDR3 protein is CASSYSTGISNYGYTF. The DNA of the CDR3 is TGTGCCAGCAGTTACTCGACAGGGATCTCTAACTATGGCTACACCTTC.

The V call is TRBV5-4, the J call TRBJ2-5; 13 nucleotides align to TRBD2. Trimming took 4 bases from V and 5 from J; bases not matched to a gene: 8. The CDR3 runs 16 residues. The germline gives CDR1 SGHNT, CDR2 YYREEE (reference sequence). In DNA form, the CDR3 reads TGTGCCAGCAGCCGCCGACTAGCGGGGGGTCGGGAGACCCAGTACTTC. Translating gives CASSRRLAGGRETQYF. Filled out from reference TRBV5-4 and TRBJ2-5, the complete variable domain reads ETGVTQSPTHLIKTRGQQVTLRCSSQSGHNTVSWYQQALGQGPQFIFQYYREEENGRGNFPPRFSGLQFPNYSSELNVNALELDDSALYLCASSRRLAGGRETQYFGPGTRLLVL.